The source of this TCR beta chain is a study of CD8 T cells in ankylosing spondylitis. Study results and limitations: Those disease-linked clones were CD8+; they were also relatively rare in peripheral blood. Reported data indicate significant enrichment of disease-linked clones within matched ankylosing spondylitis synovial fluid.

Molecular-barcoded quantitative 5'-RACE produced these TCR beta libraries. TCRdb used MiXCR to reprocess the 5' RACE reads, holding one entry per CDR3 protein. The table includes roughly 280,000 distinct CDR3 sequences, around 20% detected once. This CDR3 is 13 amino acids long. The V gene lost 6 bases and the J gene lost 1 base, with 9 bases spanning the gap. Germline CDR1 DFQATT, CDR2 SNEGSKA (reference sequence). Note on this clonotype: Its antigen is not known.

The receptor's source is a male donor with ankylosing spondylitis or in good health (not recorded which). The chain combines TRBV20-1 with TRBJ1-4, with a possible D match to TRBD1 (5 bases). Sequenced input: blood, either unsorted or a sorted T cell fraction (not recorded which). The DNA for the CDR3 is TGCAGTGCGCCGGGACGAACTAATGAAAAACTGTTTTTT. As protein: CSAPGRTNEKLFF.